This T cell receptor beta chain was sequenced during a study of blood T cell repertoires in COVID-19. Whole-study context: Material from acute and convalescent COVID-19 was sourced from the United States, Italy and Spain. PBMCs, B-cell-depleted T cells, or T cells were the source of the cDNA or gDNA that made up the material.

In the study's own analysis: Amplified reference gene primers provided the basis for estimating nucleated cell counts. Data came from immunoSEQ multiplex PCR; TCRdb stores just in-frame clones and leaves some out. That table is the source of V, J and clone size, and D and trimming were worked out from the DNA. The sample has 72,000 or so clones; more than 80% are singletons. V lost 7 bases and J lost 8, with 18 bases in between. Germline values: CDR1 LNHDA, CDR2 SQIVND (reference sequence). The CDR3 extends over 15 amino acids. The clonotype originates from an elderly woman with active or convalescent COVID-19. The V gene is TRBV19, the J gene TRBJ1-6; a possible D gene is TRBD1 (6 bases). The specimen was peripheral blood. The CDR3 DNA follows: TGTGCCAGTAACCACAGGGTAGGGTGGGATTCACCCCTCCACTTT. This encodes CASNHRVGWDSPLHF.